Each of the 5 T cell receptor beta chains below was sequenced from the same sample in a study of identical twins. Via MiXCR, TCRdb re-called the 5' RACE reads, giving one row per CDR3 protein. Of fewer than 550,000 distinct CDR3 sequences in the sample, roughly 13% were seen once. The same data also went into a second study, on yellow fever vaccine responses in identical twins.

What was sequenced was CD4+ T cells sorted from blood. The receptors come from a woman under 30 in good health.

The genes are TRBV4-2 and TRBJ2-3, with D tentatively TRBD2 (5 bases). There are 15 residues in the CDR3. Per the germline V gene, CDR1 is LGHNA and CDR2 is YNFKEQ. The V and J ends lost 0 bases and 5 bases respectively, with 12 bases between them. CDR3 residues: CASSQELLAGDTQYF. In DNA form, the CDR3 reads TGTGCCAGCAGCCAAGAGCTTCTAGCAGGAGATACGCAGTATTTT.

The V and J genes are TRBV3-1 and TRBJ2-1; 7 nucleotides match TRBD1. The CDR3 covers 19 residues. Trimming at V came to 6 bases and at J to 0 bases, leaving 17 bases not matched to a gene. Germline V lookup: CDR1 LGHDT, CDR2 YNNKEL (reference sequence). The CDR3 nucleotides read TGTGCCAGCAGTTCCGGAGTGACAGGGCTTCCTAGCTCCTACAATGAGCAGTTCTTC. Amino acid sequence: CASSSGVTGLPSSYNEQFF.

The chain employs TRBV10-3 and TRBJ1-2; maybe TRBD1 (6 bases). V was shortened by 6 bases and J by 4 bases, with 12 bases between the two germline ends. This CDR3 comprises 13 residues. Germline CDR1 reads ENHRY; CDR2 reads SYGVKD. The chain's CDR3 is CAIRQGTGYGYTF. The CDR3 nucleotides read TGTGCCATCAGACAGGGAACGGGCTATGGCTACACCTTC.

This rearrangement joins TRBV20-1 to TRBJ2-1, with no clear D. Germline CDR1 is DFQATT and CDR2 is SNEGSKA (reference sequence). This CDR3 comprises 12 residues. V lost 2 bases and J lost 4, with 6 bases in between. This CDR3 reads CSARKAYNEQFF. As DNA, the CDR3 is TGCAGTGCTAGAAAGGCGTACAATGAGCAGTTCTTC.

This clonotype was seen at least ten times. The chain has TRBV12-3 or TRBV12-4 and TRBJ2-1, with TRBD2 matching over 7 bases. This CDR3 spans 14 amino acids. Trimming cost V 7 bases and J 6 bases; bases outside gene matches: 9. Written as DNA, the CDR3 is TGTGCCAGCACCCCGTCTGGGAGGGCCAATGAGCAGTTCTTC. This sequence encodes CASTPSGRANEQFF.